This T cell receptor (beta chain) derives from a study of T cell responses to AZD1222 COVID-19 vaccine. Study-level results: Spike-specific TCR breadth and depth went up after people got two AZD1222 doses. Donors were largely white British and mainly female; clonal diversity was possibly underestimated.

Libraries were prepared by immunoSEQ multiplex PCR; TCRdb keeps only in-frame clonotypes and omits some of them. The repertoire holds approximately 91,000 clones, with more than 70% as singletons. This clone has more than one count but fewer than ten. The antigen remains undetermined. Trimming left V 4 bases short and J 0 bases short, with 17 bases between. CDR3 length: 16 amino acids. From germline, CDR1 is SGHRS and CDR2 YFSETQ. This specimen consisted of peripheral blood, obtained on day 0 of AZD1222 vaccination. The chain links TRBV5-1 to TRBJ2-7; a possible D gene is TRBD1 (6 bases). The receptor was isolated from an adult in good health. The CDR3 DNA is TGCGCCAGCAGCCCTCCCGACGGACAGATCTCCTACGAGCAGTACTTC. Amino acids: CASSPPDGQISYEQYF.